This entry lists 19 T cell receptor beta chains sequenced from one sample in a study of blood T cell repertoires in COVID-19. Libraries were prepared by immunoSEQ multiplex PCR; TCRdb keeps only in-frame clonotypes and omits some of them. The repertoire includes 140,000 or so clones, about 87% of them detected once, and 8% to 9% sits in the top ten. The specimen sequenced was peripheral blood. Source of these receptors: a woman in her fifties or sixties with active or convalescent COVID-19.

The chain combines TRBV7-3 with TRBJ2-1, with a tentative D call TRBD2 (7 bases). Trimming left V 1 base short and J 6 bases short, with 13 bases between. The germline CDR1 and CDR2 sequences are SGHTA and FQGTGA. CDR3 length equals 15 residues. CDR3 nucleotides: TGTGCCAGCAGCTTAAGGGCGGGGGCCTTCAATGAGCAGTTCTTC. Protein: CASSLRAGAFNEQFF.

This chain connects TRBV7-9 to TRBJ2-2; the D gene is possibly TRBD2 (6 bases). The CDR3 length is 17 residues. Germline values: CDR1 SEHNR, CDR2 FQNEAQ (reference sequence). Trimming pared 5 bases from V and 4 bases from J, leaving 20 bases between. The CDR3 protein is CASSQQRALRATGELFF. CDR3 DNA sequence: TGTGCCAGCAGCCAACAGCGGGCATTGAGGGCCACCGGGGAGCTGTTTTTT.

The chain links TRBV5-4 to TRBJ2-7; 9 bases are shared with TRBD2. V shed 0 bases, J shed 3 bases, and the junction held 4 bases outside the gene matches. The CDR3 extends over 15 amino acids. Looked up from germline, CDR1 is SGHNT and CDR2 is YYREEE (reference sequence). Here the CDR3 reads CASSLEAGGLYEQYF. The CDR3 DNA follows: TGTGCCAGCAGCTTGGAAGCGGGGGGTCTCTACGAGCAGTACTTC.

This rearrangement joins TRBV30 to TRBJ2-7, with D unclear. Germline V gene data show CDR1 as GTSNPN and CDR2 as SVGIG (reference sequence). The V end was cut by 2 bases, the J end by 0 bases, with 8 bases between. This CDR3 region has 13 residues. In DNA, the CDR3 is TGTGCCTGGAGTATTGACTCCTCCTACGAGCAGTACTTC. Residues: CAWSIDSSYEQYF.

The chain links TRBV12-3 or TRBV12-4 to TRBJ1-3; D is unresolved. This CDR3 is 13 amino acids long. V lost 5 bases and J lost 8, with 13 bases in between. CDR3 residues: CASSTDTPYTIYF. The DNA of the CDR3 is TGTGCCAGCAGTACAGACACACCATACACCATATATTTT.

The chain recombines TRBV25-1 with TRBJ1-1; D gene ambiguous. V was trimmed by 1 base and J by 8 bases, leaving 11 bases between them. The CDR3 has 13 residues. Germline assignment: CDR1 MGHDK and CDR2 SYGVNS. The CDR3 nucleotides are TGTGCCAGCAGTGAATTCTTGAGCCCCGAAGCTTTCTTT. Translation gives CASSEFLSPEAFF.

The chain links TRBV4-1 to TRBJ2-7; 10 bases align to TRBD2. Germline assignment: CDR1 MGHRA and CDR2 YSYEKL. CDR3 length equals 18 residues. V lost 0 bases, J lost 0 bases, and 8 bases stayed unmatched. The CDR3 region has the DNA TGCGCCAGCAGCCAAGACCTTAGAGCGGGAGGGCTCTCCTACGAGCAGTACTTC. It codes for CASSQDLRAGGLSYEQYF.

This clone was detected only once. The CDR3 loop is CASSMLAANTGELFF. In DNA form, the CDR3 reads TGTGCCAGCAGCATGCTAGCGGCTAACACCGGGGAGCTGTTTTTT. This chain links TRBV5-5 with TRBJ2-2; TRBD2 matches at 7 bases. The CDR3 extends over 15 amino acids. Germline lookup yields CDR1 SGHKS and CDR2 YYEKEE (reference sequence). V shed 4 bases, J shed 2 bases, and the junction held 5 bases outside the gene matches.

The chain links TRBV28 to TRBJ1-5, with 9 bases aligning to TRBD1. CDR3 size: 15 residues. Trimming at V came to 5 bases and at J to 6 bases, leaving 8 bases not matched to a gene. CDR1 is MDHEN, CDR2 SYDVKM, per germline. The CDR3 bases are TGTGCCAGCAGTCCCGACAGGGGGGCCGGTCAGCCCCAGCATTTT. It specifies CASSPDRGAGQPQHF.

The chain carries TRBV6-6 and TRBJ2-7; 7 nucleotides align to TRBD1. Germline V gene sequence: CDR1 MNHNY, CDR2 SVGAGI (reference sequence). Germline trimming cut 2 bases from V and 4 bases from J; bases unmatched to any gene: 2. The CDR3 extends over 13 amino acids. The DNA for the CDR3 is TGTGCCAGCAGTTACCTGACAGGGTACGAGCAGTACTTC. Protein: CASSYLTGYEQYF.

The chain uses TRBV14 and TRBJ1-6; TRBD1 agrees at 8 bases. The V and J ends lost 4 bases and 0 bases, in that order; junction bases with no gene match: 2. This CDR3 has 16 amino acids. CDR1 SGHDN and CDR2 FVKESK come from the germline V gene. The DNA for the CDR3 is TGTGCCAGCAGCCCCACAGGGGGCTCCTATAATTCACCCCTCCACTTT. This sequence encodes CASSPTGGSYNSPLHF. Full variable domain (rest looked up from reference TRBV14 and TRBJ1-6): EAGVTQFPSHSVIEKGQTVTLRCDPISGHDNLYWYRRVMGKEIKFLLHFVKESKQDESGMPNNRFLAERTGGTYSTLKVQPAELEDSGVYFCASSPTGGSYNSPLHFGNGTRLTVT.

This chain joins TRBV15 and TRBJ1-4; no definite D call. Trimming left V 2 bases short and J 3 bases short, with 10 bases between. Germline V gene sequence: CDR1 LNHNV, CDR2 YYDKDF (reference sequence). There are 15 residues in the CDR3. The CDR3 spells CATSRREPANEKLFF. As DNA, the CDR3 is TGTGCCACCAGCAGAAGAGAGCCGGCTAATGAAAAACTGTTTTTT.

The rearrangement joins TRBV9 to TRBJ2-2; tentatively, D is TRBD2 (5 bases). The germline CDR1 and CDR2 sequences are SGDLS and YYNGEE. V lost 3 bases to trimming and J lost 6 bases, with 12 bases between them. The CDR3 sequence is 14 residues long. This CDR3 reads CASSAEGRPGELFF. The CDR3, as DNA: TGTGCCAGCAGCGCCGAGGGAAGACCCGGGGAGCTGTTTTTT.

The genes are TRBV5-6 and TRBJ2-3; D not resolved. The CDR3 loop spans 12 amino acids. Trimming cost V 0 bases and J 6 bases, with 5 bases left between them. The germline V gene has CDR1 SGHDT and CDR2 YYEEEE. The CDR3 protein is CASSLARDTQYF. The CDR3 DNA sequence: TGTGCCAGCAGCTTGGCGCGGGATACGCAGTATTTT.

The J gene is TRBJ2-1, the V gene TRBV9, with 9 bases fitting TRBD2. The CDR3 has 17 residues. J gave up 1 base and V 0 bases, and 5 bases lay outside the gene matches. CDR1 SGDLS and CDR2 YYNGEE come from the germline V gene. In DNA, the CDR3 is TGTGCCAGCAGCGTAGTGGCGGGAGGGCCTTCCTACAATGAGCAGTTCTTC. This gives the protein CASSVVAGGPSYNEQFF.

The CDR3 region is CASSEVREDTQYF. In DNA form, the CDR3 reads TGTGCCAGCAGTGAAGTCCGCGAAGATACGCAGTATTTT. This rearrangement joins TRBV25-1 to TRBJ2-3; D is unresolved. This CDR3 contains 13 residues. Germline CDR1 is MGHDK and CDR2 is SYGVNS. The germline V and J ends were trimmed by 2 bases and 5 bases, with 8 bases remaining between them. The entire variable domain, with the rest obtained from reference TRBV25-1 and TRBJ2-3, is as follows: EADIYQTPRYLVIGTGKKITLECSQTMGHDKMYWYQQDPGMELHLIHYSYGVNSTEKGDLSSESTVSRIRTEHFPLTLESARPSHTSQYLCASSEVREDTQYFGPGTRLTVL.

The rearrangement uses TRBV7-8 and TRBJ1-1; D call uncertain. The V gene lost 1 base and the J gene lost 3 bases, with 9 bases spanning the gap. CDR1 is SGHVS, CDR2 FQNEAQ, per germline. This CDR3 spans 14 amino acids. The CDR3 spells CASSLGQLHTEAFF. In DNA, the CDR3 is TGTGCCAGCAGCTTAGGACAATTGCACACTGAAGCTTTCTTT.

This rearrangement joins TRBV20-1 to TRBJ1-2; TRBD1 might be the D (6 bases). Trimming took off 3 bases at V and 7 bases at J, with 15 bases between the two ends. This CDR3 has 13 residues. The V gene's germline CDR1 is DFQATT and CDR2 SNEGSKA (reference sequence). The CDR3: CSASAGAQGGYTF. The DNA of the CDR3 is TGCAGTGCTAGTGCAGGGGCGCAAGGTGGCTACACCTTC.

The rearrangement links TRBV5-1 to TRBJ1-2; 8 bases match TRBD1. Germline CDR1 is SGHRS and CDR2 is YFSETQ. V was clipped by 7 bases and J by 6 bases; unmatched bases: 11. The CDR3 covers 14 residues. Written as DNA, the CDR3 is TGCGCCAGCTCCCGGACAGGGAGTTTCGATGGCTACACCTTC. This codes for CASSRTGSFDGYTF.